The rows below give T cell receptor beta chains drawn from one sample of a study of blood T cell repertoires in COVID-19. Sequencing was performed with immunoSEQ multiplex PCR; in TCRdb, only in-frame clones are kept and a portion is missing. Of 70,000 to 95,000 clones in the sample, 85% were seen once. Sequences were obtained from peripheral blood. The receptors derive from a woman between 70 and 85 years old with active or convalescent COVID-19. CDR3s include the opening cysteine and the closing phenylalanine or tryptophan. The D gene is left open where the match is weak. Clone size is given for some rows only: seen once, a few or many times, or a class if the clone is expanded.

V gene	clone size	J gene	D gene	CDR3 protein	CDR3 DNA
TRBV29-1	few	TRBJ1-2	TRBD1	CSVARQGFDYGYTF	TGCAGCGTTGCGAGACAGGGATTCGACTATGGCTACACCTTC
TRBV29-1	once	TRBJ2-2	TRBD2	CSACVTSGIDAGELFF	TGCAGCGCGTGCGTTACTAGCGGGATAGACGCCGGGGAGCTGTTTTTT
TRBV27	.	TRBJ1-3	TRBD1	CASSSQGAGNTIYF	TGTGCCAGCAGTTCACAGGGGGCGGGAAACACCATATATTTT
TRBV20-1	.	TRBJ1-5	.	CSASLPGALNQPQHF	TGCAGTGCTAGTCTGCCAGGGGCACTCAATCAGCCCCAGCATTTT
TRBV18	.	TRBJ1-2	.	CASSPSAANYGYTF	TGTGCCAGCTCACCCAGTGCAGCTAACTATGGCTACACCTTC
TRBV7-2	.	TRBJ2-3	TRBD2	CASGGGAKDTQYF	TGTGCCTCGGGCGGGGGGGCAAAAGATACGCAGTATTTT
TRBV11-2	.	TRBJ2-3	.	CASSLAGDTQYF	TGTGCCAGCAGCTTAGCCGGAGATACGCAGTATTTT
TRBV6-2/TRBV6-3	once	TRBJ1-6	.	CASRYSLYNSPLHF	TGTGCCAGCAGATACAGCCTCTATAATTCACCCCTCCACTTT
TRBV5-1	once	TRBJ2-4	.	CASSLVTSGSNIQYF	TGCGCCAGCAGCTTGGTGACTAGTGGATCAAACATTCAGTACTTC
TRBV7-2	.	TRBJ2-7	TRBD1	CASSLQQGSEQYF	TGTGCCAGCAGCTTACAACAGGGGAGCGAGCAGTACTTC
TRBV5-6	.	TRBJ1-3	.	CASSLGQTTGNTIYF	TGTGCCAGCAGCTTGGGGCAGACTACTGGAAACACCATATATTTT
TRBV18	.	TRBJ1-6	.	CASSPSGGNSPLHF	TGTGCCAGCTCACCGTCTGGGGGGAATTCACCCCTCCACTTT
TRBV5-1	.	TRBJ2-1	TRBD2	CASSSSGGATNEQFF	TGCGCCAGCAGCTCTAGCGGGGGGGCCACGAATGAGCAGTTCTTC
TRBV6-5	.	TRBJ1-1	TRBD1	CASRGQGVSTEAFF	TGTGCCAGCAGGGGACAGGGCGTGTCCACTGAAGCTTTCTTT
TRBV11-2	.	TRBJ2-7	.	CASSLEMQGTGEQYF	TGTGCCAGCAGCCTTGAAATGCAGGGGACGGGCGAGCAGTACTTC
TRBV28	.	TRBJ1-2	TRBD1	CASSLLGTGGAYGYTF	TGTGCCAGCAGTTTATTGGGGACAGGGGGCGCATATGGCTACACCTTC
TRBV7-9	.	TRBJ1-2	.	CASSVDGNYGYTF	TGTGCCAGCAGCGTAGACGGGAACTATGGCTACACCTTC
TRBV2	.	TRBJ1-2	.	CASSESGNYGYTF	TGTGCCAGCAGTGAATCGGGAAACTATGGCTACACCTTC
TRBV10-2	.	TRBJ2-3	TRBD2	CASERGGKYTQYF	TGCGCCAGCGAGCGGGGGGGCAAATATACGCAGTATTTT
TRBV4-2	.	TRBJ2-3	.	CASSPRLGAGSGTDTQYF	TGTGCCAGCAGCCCTAGGCTAGGAGCGGGTAGCGGCACAGATACGCAGTATTTT